This record looks at one T cell receptor (beta chain) sequence and its context. What it binds is not known. With the Oncomine TCR Beta short-read assay, DNA from cultured CD4+ T cells was sequenced. Genomic DNA was isolated from CD4+ T cells that had been cultured. Each CDR3 protein gets one entry after TCRdb re-called the PCR reads with MiXCR. The sample carries some 14,000 distinct CDR3 sequences, 28% recorded once. The entry originates in a study of vaccination and CD4 T cells after COVID-19. In the study overall: At a median around 100 days (range 35 to 161) after diagnosis, post-COVID samples were drawn.

Germline V gene sequence: CDR1 SGHAT, CDR2 FQNNGV. The length of the CDR3 is 15 residues. V lost 1 base, J lost 9 bases, and 8 bases stayed unmatched. Sample treatment: roughly nine-day PBMC culture with coronavirus spike peptide pools or control peptides (ViraFEST assay). In the ViraFEST assay, peptide-pool expansion preceded TCR sequencing of expanded clonotypes. Researchers reported culturing around 2 million PBMCs per well with 8.5 to 10 IU/ml IL-2 and approximately 10 ug/ml peptide pools. The sequence derives from a human donor with COVID-19. The chain couples TRBV11-2 to TRBJ2-5, with 10 bases aligning to TRBD2. The specimen sequenced was cultured CD4+ T cells from blood. In nucleotides, the CDR3 is TGTGCCAGCAGCTTAGGGGCTAGCGGGGGCCGGGCCCAGTACTTC. Amino acids: CASSLGASGGRAQYF.